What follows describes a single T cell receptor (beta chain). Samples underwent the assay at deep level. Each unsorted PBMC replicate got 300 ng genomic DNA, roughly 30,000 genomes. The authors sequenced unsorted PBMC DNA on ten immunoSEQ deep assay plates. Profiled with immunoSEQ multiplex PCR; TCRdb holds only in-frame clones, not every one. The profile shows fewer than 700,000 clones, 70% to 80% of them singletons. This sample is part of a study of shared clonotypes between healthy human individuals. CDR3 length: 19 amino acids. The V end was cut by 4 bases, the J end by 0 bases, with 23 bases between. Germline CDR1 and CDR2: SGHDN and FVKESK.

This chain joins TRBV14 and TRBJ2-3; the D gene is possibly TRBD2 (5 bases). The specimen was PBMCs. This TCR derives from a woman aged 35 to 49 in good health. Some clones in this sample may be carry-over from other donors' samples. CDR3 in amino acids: CASSPGLQNRLISTDTQYF. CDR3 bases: TGTGCCAGCAGCCCTGGACTCCAAAACCGCTTAATTAGCACAGATACGCAGTATTTT.